A single TCR beta chain is shown here with its context. What it binds is not known. Libraries were prepared by immunoSEQ multiplex PCR; TCRdb keeps only in-frame clonotypes and omits some of them. The sample records around 66,000 clones, 70% to 85% being singletons. These data originate in a study of vaccination effects on CD4 cells after COVID-19. As for the study in general: The second dose preceded post-vaccine samples by a median of 72 days. Study results and limitations: Clones from infection and from vaccination both contracted markedly late after vaccination.

Germline V gives CDR1 SGHNT, CDR2 YYREEE (reference sequence). This CDR3 is 15 amino acids long. Trimming pared 0 bases from V and 4 bases from J, leaving 11 bases between. With approximately 9 days of culture completed, CD4+ T cells were isolated. Either the BNT162b2 or mRNA-1273 vaccine was given to participants in two doses. Testing of the vaccine recipients showed negative nucleocapsid antibodies and no prior SARS-CoV-2 infection. Days 3 and 7 saw half the medium replaced with IL-2 medium. The source was CD4+ T cells from PBMCs cultured without peptide, collected after COVID-19 vaccination. The sequence came from a human donor who received a COVID-19 vaccine. The V call is TRBV5-4, the J call TRBJ1-3; D unresolved. This chain's CDR3 is CASSLGGGNGNTIYF. Written as DNA, the CDR3 is TGTGCCAGCAGCTTGGGAGGTGGGAACGGAAACACCATATATTTT.